The rows below give T cell receptor beta chains drawn from one sample of a study of technical replicates of blood from several donors. Data came from immunoSEQ multiplex PCR; TCRdb stores just in-frame clones and leaves some out. The sample holds roughly 92,000 clones, 90% to 95% seen once. Sample: T cells isolated from PBMCs. The receptors derive from a human donor in good health. The CDR3 runs from the conserved cysteine through the conserved F or W. Fields, in order: D gene, J gene, V gene, CDR3 protein. D genes are given only for firm matches.

D: TRBD1
J: TRBJ1-5
V: TRBV7-2
CDR3: CASSPDRNGASNQPQHF

D: NA
J: TRBJ1-5
V: TRBV7-9
CDR3: CASSLGVGGNQPQHF

D: TRBD1
J: TRBJ2-7
V: TRBV5-4
CDR3: CASSKDRGAEQYF

D: NA
J: TRBJ2-7
V: TRBV5-1
CDR3: CASSLNRYSYEQYF

D: NA
J: TRBJ1-1
V: TRBV19
CDR3: CASSTFYTDTEAFF

D: NA
J: TRBJ2-7
V: TRBV2
CDR3: CASREQGYEQYF

D: NA
J: TRBJ2-6
V: TRBV9
CDR3: CASSVGGGPISGANVLTF

D: NA
J: TRBJ1-1
V: TRBV19
CDR3: CASSTNLQGLAAEAFF

D: TRBD1
J: TRBJ1-4
V: TRBV19
CDR3: CASQGQGNEKLFF

D: TRBD1
J: TRBJ2-3
V: TRBV27
CDR3: CASSRDRSTDTQYF

D: TRBD1
J: TRBJ1-1
V: TRBV6-1
CDR3: CASSELEGQGAEAFF

D: TRBD1
J: TRBJ2-7
V: TRBV2
CDR3: CASSDWTGGNEQYF